This section outlines one TCR beta chain sequence together with its context. Per germline, CDR1 SGDLS and CDR2 YYNGEE. This CDR3 has 15 residues. V was pared by 5 bases and J by 0 bases, with 11 bases between. This sample was included in a study of blood T cell repertoires in COVID-19. Turning to the study itself: Specimens from acute and convalescent COVID-19 originated in the United States, Italy and Spain.

Per the original methods: The authors estimated nucleated cell counts from reference gene primer amplification. Generated by immunoSEQ multiplex PCR, the TCRdb table keeps only in-frame clones and is missing some. The V and J calls and clone size come from that table; D and trimming were worked out from the DNA. The sample lists 150,000 to 200,000 clones; about 90% were seen once. Source material: PBMCs or T cells enriched from blood (not recorded which). The sequence was obtained from a woman aged 45-60 years who had recovered from COVID-19. The V call is TRBV9, the J call TRBJ1-4; D is unresolved. CDR3: CASSPRAATNEKLFF. The CDR3 nucleotides read TGTGCCAGCAGTCCTCGAGCCGCAACTAATGAAAAACTGTTTTTT.